The 10 T cell receptor beta chains listed next were all sequenced from one sample in a study of T cell responses to AZD1222 COVID-19 vaccine. Sequencing used immunoSEQ multiplex PCR; TCRdb keeps in-frame clones, though not all of them. The table shows about 110,000 clones, with approximately 92% occurring only once. The source material was peripheral blood, sampled 28 days after the second AZD1222 dose. These receptors were collected from an adult who received the AZD1222 COVID-19 vaccine.

The CDR3 sequence is CAISDTGNQPQHF. The CDR3 DNA sequence: TGTGCCATCAGTGATACAGGGAATCAGCCCCAGCATTTT. V gene TRBV10-3 combines with J gene TRBJ1-5; D possibly corresponds to TRBD1 (6 bases). Trimming removed 3 bases at V and 4 bases at J, with 7 bases between. The germline CDR1 and CDR2 sequences are ENHRY and SYGVKD. CDR3 size: 13 residues.

CDR3 in DNA: TGTGCCAGTAGTACTCCGGGACGGATTACTTATGGCTACACCTTC. This codes for CASSTPGRITYGYTF. V usage is TRBV19 and J usage is TRBJ1-2; D is possibly TRBD1 (5 bases). CDR3 size: 15 residues. V was clipped by 4 bases and J by 5 bases, with 17 bases between them. The germline V gene encodes CDR1 LNHDA and CDR2 SQIVND (reference sequence). The full variable domain, completed using reference TRBV19 and TRBJ1-2, is DGGITQSPKYLFRKEGQNVTLSCEQNLNHDAMYWYRQDPGQGLRLIYYSQIVNDFQKGDIAEGYSVSREKKESFPLTVTSAQKNPTAFYLCASSTPGRITYGYTFGSGTRLTVV.

V usage is TRBV4-1 and J usage is TRBJ1-2, with D perhaps matching TRBD1 (6 bases). Deletions cut 4 bases from V and 5 bases from J, with 20 bases between. The CDR3 runs 16 residues. Germline assignment: CDR1 MGHRA and CDR2 YSYEKL. This CDR3 reads CASSPRQATEVYGYTF. DNA for the CDR3: TGCGCCAGCAGCCCCCGACAGGCCACGGAGGTTTATGGCTACACCTTC.

V and J are TRBV5-1 and TRBJ2-4, with D hard to call. V was shortened by 4 bases and J by 4 bases, with 9 bases between the two germline ends. In germline, CDR1 is SGHRS, CDR2 YFSETQ. The CDR3 is made up of 13 amino acids. The DNA for the CDR3 is TGCGCCAGCAGCCCCCCGACTAAAAACATTCAGTACTTC. Protein: CASSPPTKNIQYF.

The chain links TRBV4-2 to TRBJ1-6, with no clear D. Trimming shortened V by 0 bases and J by 10 bases, and 10 bases separated the two germline ends. The CDR3 length is 14 residues. Germline CDR1 is LGHNA and CDR2 is YNFKEQ. CDR3 sequence reads: CASSQDRAVSPLHF. In nucleotides, the CDR3 is TGTGCCAGCAGCCAAGATCGGGCAGTGTCACCCCTCCACTTT.

The J gene is TRBJ2-2, the V gene TRBV9; TRBD2 matches 16 bases. The trim removed 3 bases at V and 4 bases at J, leaving 6 bases unmatched. The CDR3 runs to 18 residues. From germline, CDR1 is SGDLS and CDR2 YYNGEE. As DNA, the CDR3 is TGTGCCAGCAGCGACGGGACTAGCGGGGGGGCCCTCACCGGGGAGCTGTTTTTT. Its protein product is CASSDGTSGGALTGELFF.

The rearrangement joins TRBV2 to TRBJ1-5; 8 positions agree with TRBD1. After removal of 5 bases from V and 4 bases from J, the junction contained 10 bases not matched to a gene. Germline CDR1 is SNHLY and CDR2 is FYNNEI. The CDR3 is 16 residues long. The CDR3 reads CASSSTRGLGNQPQHF. Here the CDR3 DNA reads TGTGCCAGCAGTTCGACCAGGGGGCTCGGGAATCAGCCCCAGCATTTT.

The V and J genes are TRBV25-1 and TRBJ2-2; no definite D call. The CDR3 runs to 15 residues. V was pared by 2 bases and J by 6 bases, with 13 bases between. Germline V lookup: CDR1 MGHDK, CDR2 SYGVNS. The CDR3 protein is CASSEPDVDSGELFF. In DNA, the CDR3 is TGTGCCAGCAGTGAACCCGACGTTGATTCCGGGGAGCTGTTTTTT.

V and J are TRBV7-9 and TRBJ1-5; D is possibly TRBD1 (5 bases). The CDR3 is 14 amino acids. Trimming shortened V by 5 bases and J by 4 bases, and 12 bases separated the two germline ends. Germline loops: CDR1 SEHNR, CDR2 FQNEAQ (reference sequence). The CDR3 region is CASSNRDGNQPQHF. The CDR3 coding sequence is TGTGCCAGCAGCAACCGGGACGGTAATCAGCCCCAGCATTTT.

The V gene is TRBV29-1, the J gene TRBJ1-6, with D unclear. This CDR3 spans 15 amino acids. From germline, CDR1 is SQVTM and CDR2 ANQGSEA. V lost 1 base and J lost 6, with 13 bases in between. CDR3 nucleotide sequence: TGCAGCGTTGAAGGTGGCAGCCCCAGTAATTCACCCCTCCACTTT. Amino acids: CSVEGGSPSNSPLHF.